This TCR beta chain was recorded in a study of cytomegalovirus exposure and HLA in healthy donors. Study-wide results and caveats: It emerged from a later analysis that several of the most significant clusters appeared to be linked to common viral pathogens. A further, later analysis showed that HLA-associated TCR beta chains (compared with equally common others) were more clonally expanded.

Germline V gene sequence: CDR1 LNHDA, CDR2 SQIVND (reference sequence). The CDR3 totals 13 residues. The germline V and J ends were trimmed by 7 bases and 5 bases, with 12 bases remaining between them. Details on this clone: Its antigen is unknown.

Primers for the PCR totalled 60 Vbeta and 13 Jbeta. The method was immunoSEQ multiplex PCR; TCRdb's version includes in-frame clones alone and lacks a portion of them. Found here are about 120,000 clones, 65% to 80% of them singletons; the top ten hold approximately 28%. The sequence was collected from a man aged 60 to 69 in good health and CMV-seropositive. This chain links TRBV19 with TRBJ1-5; D uncertain. Specimen: PBMCs. CDR3 loop: CASMAENHQPQHF. The CDR3 nucleotides read TGTGCCAGTATGGCAGAAAACCATCAGCCCCAGCATTTT.